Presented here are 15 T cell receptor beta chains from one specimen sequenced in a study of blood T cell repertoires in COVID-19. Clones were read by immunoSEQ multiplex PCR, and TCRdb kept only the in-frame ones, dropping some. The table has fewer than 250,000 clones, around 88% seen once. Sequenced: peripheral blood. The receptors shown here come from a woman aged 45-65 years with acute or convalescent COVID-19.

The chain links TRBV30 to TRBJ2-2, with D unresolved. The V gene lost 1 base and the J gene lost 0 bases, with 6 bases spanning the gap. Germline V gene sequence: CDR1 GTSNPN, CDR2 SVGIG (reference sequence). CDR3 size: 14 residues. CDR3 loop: CAWSEQTNTGELFF. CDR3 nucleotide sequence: TGTGCCTGGAGTGAACAGACGAACACCGGGGAGCTGTTTTTT.

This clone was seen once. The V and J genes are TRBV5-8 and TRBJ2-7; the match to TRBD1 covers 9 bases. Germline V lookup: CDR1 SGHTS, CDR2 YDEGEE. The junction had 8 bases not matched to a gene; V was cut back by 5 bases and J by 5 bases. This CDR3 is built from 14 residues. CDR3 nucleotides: TGTGCCAGCAGGGAGGACAGGGGAGGCGACGAGCAGTACTTC. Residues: CASREDRGGDEQYF.

The CDR3 is CASSVKGQSSGEQYF. CDR3 nucleotide sequence: TGTGCCAGCAGCGTAAAGGGACAGTCTTCGGGGGAGCAGTACTTC. V gene TRBV9 combines with J gene TRBJ2-7, with TRBD1 matching over 7 bases. CDR3 length equals 15 residues. Germline CDR1 and CDR2: SGDLS and YYNGEE. The trim removed 1 base at V and 7 bases at J, leaving 11 bases unmatched.

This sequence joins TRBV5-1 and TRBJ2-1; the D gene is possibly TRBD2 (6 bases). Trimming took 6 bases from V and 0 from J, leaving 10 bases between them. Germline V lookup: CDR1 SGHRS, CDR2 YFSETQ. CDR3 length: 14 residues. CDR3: CASKDGSSYNEQFF. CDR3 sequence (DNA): TGCGCCAGCAAAGACGGGAGCTCCTACAATGAGCAGTTCTTC.

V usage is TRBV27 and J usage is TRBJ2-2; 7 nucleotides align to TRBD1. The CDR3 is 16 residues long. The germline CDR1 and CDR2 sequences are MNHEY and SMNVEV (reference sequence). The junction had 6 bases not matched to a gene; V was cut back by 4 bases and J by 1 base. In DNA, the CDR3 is TGTGCCAGCAGTTCCCACAGGGGAAAGAACACCGGGGAGCTGTTTTTT. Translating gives CASSSHRGKNTGELFF.

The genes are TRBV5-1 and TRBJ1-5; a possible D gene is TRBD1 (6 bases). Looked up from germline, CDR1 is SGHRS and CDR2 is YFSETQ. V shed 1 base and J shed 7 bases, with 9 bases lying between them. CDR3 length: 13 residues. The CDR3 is CASSLLGGQPQHF. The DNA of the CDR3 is TGCGCCAGCAGCTTGCTAGGGGGACAGCCCCAGCATTTT.

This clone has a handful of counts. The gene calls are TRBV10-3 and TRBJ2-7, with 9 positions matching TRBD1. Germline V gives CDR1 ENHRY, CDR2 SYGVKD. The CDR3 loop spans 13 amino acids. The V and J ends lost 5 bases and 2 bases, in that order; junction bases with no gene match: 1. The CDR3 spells CAISRDRAYEQYF. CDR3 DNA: TGTGCCATCAGTCGGGACAGGGCCTACGAGCAGTACTTC.

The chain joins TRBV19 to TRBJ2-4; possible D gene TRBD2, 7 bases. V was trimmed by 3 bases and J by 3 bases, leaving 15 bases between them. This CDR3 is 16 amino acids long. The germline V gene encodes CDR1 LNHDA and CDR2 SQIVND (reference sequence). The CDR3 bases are TGTGCCAGTAGTATTTCGGGGGGCGGTGGCAAAAACATTCAGTACTTC. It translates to CASSISGGGGKNIQYF.

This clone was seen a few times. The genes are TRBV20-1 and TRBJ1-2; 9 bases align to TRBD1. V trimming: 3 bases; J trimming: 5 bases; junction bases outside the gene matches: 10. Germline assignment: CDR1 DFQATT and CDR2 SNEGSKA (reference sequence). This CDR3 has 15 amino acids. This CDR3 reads CSASDWTGASYGYTF. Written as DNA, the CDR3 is TGCAGTGCTAGTGATTGGACAGGGGCGAGTTATGGCTACACCTTC.

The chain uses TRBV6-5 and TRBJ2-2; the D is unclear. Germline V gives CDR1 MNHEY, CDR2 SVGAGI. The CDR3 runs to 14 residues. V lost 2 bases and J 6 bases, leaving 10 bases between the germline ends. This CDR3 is CASSYEVRAGELFF. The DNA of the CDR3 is TGTGCCAGCAGTTACGAAGTTCGGGCCGGGGAGCTGTTTTTT.

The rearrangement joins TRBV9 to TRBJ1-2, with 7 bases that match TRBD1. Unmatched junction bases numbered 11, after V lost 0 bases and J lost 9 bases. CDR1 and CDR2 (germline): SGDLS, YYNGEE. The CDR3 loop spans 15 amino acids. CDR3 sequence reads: CASSVGDSPGRSYTF. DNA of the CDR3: TGTGCCAGCAGCGTAGGGGACAGCCCAGGTAGGAGCTACACCTTC.

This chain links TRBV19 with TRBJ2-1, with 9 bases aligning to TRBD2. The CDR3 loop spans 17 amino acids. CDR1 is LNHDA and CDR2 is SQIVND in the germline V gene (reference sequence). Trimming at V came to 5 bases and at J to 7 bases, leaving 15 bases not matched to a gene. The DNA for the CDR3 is TGTGCCAGTAGTCCTGGGGGGATTTTAGCGGGAGTGAATGAGCAGTTCTTC. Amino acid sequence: CASSPGGILAGVNEQFF.

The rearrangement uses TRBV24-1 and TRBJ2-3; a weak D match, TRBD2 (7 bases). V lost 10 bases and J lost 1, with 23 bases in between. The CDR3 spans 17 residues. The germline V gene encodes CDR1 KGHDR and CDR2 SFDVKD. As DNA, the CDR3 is TGTGCCACGGGGGGGGCCAATAAGGGATCTGGCACAGATACGCAGTATTTT. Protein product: CATGGANKGSGTDTQYF.

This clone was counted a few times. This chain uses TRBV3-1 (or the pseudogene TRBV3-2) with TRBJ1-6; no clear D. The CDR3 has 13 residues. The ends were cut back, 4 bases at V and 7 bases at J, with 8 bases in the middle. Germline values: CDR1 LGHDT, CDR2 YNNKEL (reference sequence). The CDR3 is CASSPLENSPLHF. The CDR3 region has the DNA TGTGCCAGCAGCCCGCTAGAGAATTCACCCCTCCACTTT.

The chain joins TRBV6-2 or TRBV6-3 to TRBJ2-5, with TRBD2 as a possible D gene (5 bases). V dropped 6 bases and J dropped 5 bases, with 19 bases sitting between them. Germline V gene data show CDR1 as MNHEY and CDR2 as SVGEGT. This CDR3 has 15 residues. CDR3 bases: TGTGCCAGCAGCCCCCCCAGCGGTCATGGTGAGACCCAGTACTTC. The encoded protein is CASSPPSGHGETQYF.